A single sample is the source of the 26 T cell receptor beta chains below, sequenced in a study of blood T cell repertoires in COVID-19. Clones were sequenced by immunoSEQ multiplex PCR, and TCRdb holds only the in-frame ones, with some missing. Among just under 95,000 clones listed, 80% were seen once. What was sequenced was peripheral blood. All receptors come from a man aged 50 to 59 who had recovered from COVID-19.

The DNA for the CDR3 is TGTGCCAGCAGCCAGAACAGGGGGACGGGGGAGACCCAGTACTTC. Translation: CASSQNRGTGETQYF. This chain joins TRBV6-5 and TRBJ2-5, with 8 bases that match TRBD1. Germline loops: CDR1 MNHEY, CDR2 SVGAGI. The CDR3 length is 15 residues. V was pared by 6 bases and J by 5 bases, with 11 bases of the junction left unmatched.

A few counts support this clone. DNA of the CDR3: TGTGCCAGCAGTCGAGCGGGGGGTAACACCGGGGAGCTGTTTTTT. Translation gives CASSRAGGNTGELFF. V gene TRBV6-5 combines with J gene TRBJ2-2; TRBD2 aligns across 9 bases. V shed 5 bases, J shed 2 bases, and the junction held 3 bases outside the gene matches. This CDR3 has 15 residues. Germline CDR1 MNHEY, CDR2 SVGAGI.

The chain has TRBV28 and TRBJ2-1, with 9 bases fitting TRBD2. The V and J ends lost 4 bases and 5 bases, in that order; junction bases with no gene match: 15. Germline-derived CDR1 and CDR2 are MDHEN and SYDVKM. There are 18 residues in the CDR3. CDR3 in DNA: TGTGCCAGCAGTTCGGCAGGGTGGCGGGAGGGCCCAGACAATGAGCAGTTCTTC. Amino acids: CASSSAGWREGPDNEQFF.

V is TRBV9 and J is TRBJ1-4; TRBD1 matches 8 bases. V lost 3 bases, J lost 1 base, and 2 bases stayed unmatched. The CDR3 length is 15 residues. The V gene's germline CDR1 is SGDLS and CDR2 YYNGEE. The chain's CDR3 is CASSGGQGTNEKLFF. In DNA form, the CDR3 reads TGTGCCAGCAGCGGCGGACAGGGAACTAATGAAAAACTGTTTTTT.

The chain recombines TRBV27 with TRBJ1-2, with D maybe TRBD1 (5 bases). V was cut by 5 bases and J by 7 bases, with 20 bases left in between. The V gene's germline CDR1 is MNHEY and CDR2 SMNVEV (reference sequence). The CDR3 has 15 residues. CDR3 nucleotides: TGTGCCAGCAGTCTGAGTGTTCGGGGGAGAGGTGGCTACACCTTC. It translates to CASSLSVRGRGGYTF.

The chain couples TRBV7-2 to TRBJ1-2; D is unresolved. The CDR3 is 14 amino acids. The V gene lost 5 bases and the J gene lost 1 base, with 11 bases spanning the gap. Germline assignment: CDR1 SGHTA and CDR2 FQGNSA. CDR3 sequence reads: CASSPSIGNYGYTF. The CDR3 nucleotides read TGTGCCAGCAGCCCTTCGATCGGTAACTATGGCTACACCTTC. Complete variable domain (other parts from reference TRBV7-2 and TRBJ1-2): GAGVSQSPSNKVTEKGKDVELRCDPISGHTALYWYRQSLGQGLEFLIYFQGNSAPDKSGLPSDRFSAERTGGSVSTLTIQRTQQEDSAVYLCASSPSIGNYGYTFGSGTRLTVV.

The chain uses TRBV6-6 and TRBJ2-7; TRBD2 matches at 7 bases. Germline-derived CDR1 and CDR2 are MNHNY and SVGAGI (reference sequence). V gave up 2 bases and J gave up 3 bases; unmatched junction bases: 4. The CDR3 is 14 residues long. Here the CDR3 DNA reads TGTGCCAGCAGTTACGAGCGGGGTAGCTACGAGCAGTACTTC. Protein sequence: CASSYERGSYEQYF.

This clone occurred a few times. V is TRBV19 and J is TRBJ1-2, with D perhaps matching TRBD1 (6 bases). The germline CDR1 and CDR2 sequences are LNHDA and SQIVND (reference sequence). Trimming took off 6 bases at V and 8 bases at J, with 22 bases between the two ends. The CDR3 runs to 15 residues. This CDR3 reads CASSPGTLYGDGYTF. The CDR3 bases are TGTGCCAGTAGCCCCGGGACATTATATGGCGACGGCTACACCTTC.

This sequence joins TRBV11-2 and TRBJ2-7; TRBD2 matches 9 bases. The CDR3 length is 15 residues. Germline V CDR1 and CDR2: SGHAT, FQNNGV. V was clipped by 5 bases and J by 4 bases; unmatched bases: 9. CDR3 residues: CASSLTGTSRYEQYF. Here the CDR3 DNA reads TGTGCCAGCAGCCTAACCGGGACTAGCCGGTACGAGCAGTACTTC.

The V gene is TRBV27, the J gene TRBJ2-1, with 12 bases matching TRBD2. CDR3 length: 14 amino acids. The germline V gene has CDR1 MNHEY and CDR2 SMNVEV (reference sequence). J gave up 12 bases and V 1 base, and 4 bases lay outside the gene matches. The CDR3 reads CASSLLLAGGPQFF. CDR3 nucleotides: TGTGCCAGCAGTTTATTGCTAGCGGGAGGGCCGCAGTTCTTC.

V is TRBV10-3 and J is TRBJ1-1, with D possibly matching TRBD1 (6 bases). Trimming pared 5 bases from V and 3 bases from J, leaving 13 bases between. CDR1 is ENHRY and CDR2 is SYGVKD in the germline V gene. This CDR3 spans 14 amino acids. CDR3 in DNA: TGTGCCATCAGTTCCCTGAACAGGGACACTGAAGCTTTCTTT. It is translated as CAISSLNRDTEAFF.

In this sample, this clone turned up a few times. The gene calls are TRBV12-3 or TRBV12-4 and TRBJ1-5; D unclear. V was trimmed by 3 bases and J by 9 bases, leaving 9 bases between them. The CDR3 extends over 12 amino acids. The CDR3, as DNA: TGTGCCAGCAGTTTGAGCTTCGGGCCCCAGCATTTT. It encodes CASSLSFGPQHF.

J is TRBJ2-7 and V is TRBV5-1, with 13 bases matching TRBD2. The V and J ends lost 5 bases and 2 bases, in that order; junction bases with no gene match: 4. Looked up from germline, CDR1 is SGHRS and CDR2 is YFSETQ. CDR3 size: 15 residues. The DNA for the CDR3 is TGCGCCAGCAGTAGACTAGCGGGGGGACCCTACGAGCAGTACTTC. Protein product: CASSRLAGGPYEQYF.

The rearrangement uses TRBV7-8 and TRBJ2-2, with D tentatively TRBD1 (6 bases). Germline lookup yields CDR1 SGHVS and CDR2 FQNEAQ. This CDR3 is 13 amino acids long. Between the trimmed V and J ends, which lost 5 bases and 5 bases, there was a span of 9 bases. The CDR3 here is CASSKDRTGELFF. The CDR3 region has the DNA TGTGCCAGCAGCAAAGACAGGACCGGGGAGCTGTTTTTT.

The chain is built from TRBV19 and TRBJ2-3; D call uncertain. Germline CDR1 LNHDA, CDR2 SQIVND (reference sequence). Trimming took 5 bases from V and 1 from J, leaving 13 bases between them. This CDR3 comprises 15 residues. The CDR3 DNA is TGTGCCAGTAGTGTGTCTGTTGTAGGCACAGATACGCAGTATTTT. Its protein product is CASSVSVVGTDTQYF.

This clone was counted between two and nine times. The V gene is TRBV28, the J gene TRBJ2-3; 8 bases are shared with TRBD2. This CDR3 comprises 14 residues. The V segment lost 7 bases and the J segment 3 bases; nucleotides outside the gene matches: 6. The germline CDR1 and CDR2 sequences are MDHEN and SYDVKM. CDR3 nucleotides: TGTGCCAGCATGTTAGCGGGAACGACAGATACGCAGTATTTT. Protein: CASMLAGTTDTQYF.

The J gene is TRBJ1-2, the V gene TRBV2; TRBD1 agrees at 8 bases. The V gene's germline CDR1 is SNHLY and CDR2 FYNNEI. V lost 6 bases and J lost 8; bases outside the gene matches: 14. This CDR3 comprises 15 residues. CDR3 DNA: TGTGCCAGCAGGATACAGGGGGGACGTGCGGGCGGCTACACCTTC. This translates into CASRIQGGRAGGYTF.

The chain joins TRBV5-5 to TRBJ1-1; D might be TRBD1 (6 bases). V was shortened by 0 bases and J by 0 bases, with 9 bases between the two germline ends. The germline V gene has CDR1 SGHKS and CDR2 YYEKEE (reference sequence). This CDR3 has 15 residues. CDR3 nucleotides: TGTGCCAGCAGCTTGGTCGGACAGATGAACACTGAAGCTTTCTTT. Encoded protein: CASSLVGQMNTEAFF.

The rearrangement uses TRBV5-4 and TRBJ2-7; 13 nucleotides match TRBD2. The J segment lost 3 bases and the V segment lost 0 bases, leaving 3 bases of the junction unmatched. The CDR3 is 16 residues long. Germline V gene data show CDR1 as SGHNT and CDR2 as YYREEE (reference sequence). The CDR3 loop reads CASSLGTSGGNYEQYF. The CDR3 bases are TGTGCCAGCAGCTTGGGGACTAGCGGGGGCAACTACGAGCAGTACTTC.

V usage is TRBV6-6 and J usage is TRBJ2-3; D gene uncertain. Germline V gives CDR1 MNHNY, CDR2 SVGAGI (reference sequence). V lost 8 bases, J lost 0 bases, and 9 bases lay in between. The CDR3 runs 13 residues. The CDR3 is CASQYSSTDTQYF. The DNA for the CDR3 is TGTGCCAGCCAGTATTCTAGCACAGATACGCAGTATTTT.

By share, this clone counts as medium-sized. Other DNA sequences of this sample code for an identical CDR3. The chain links TRBV19 to TRBJ1-2; 8 nucleotides match TRBD1. Germline V gives CDR1 LNHDA, CDR2 SQIVND (reference sequence). CDR3 length: 14 amino acids. After removal of 7 bases from V and 1 base from J, the junction contained 5 bases not matched to a gene. The CDR3 region is CASTPGQGNYGYTF. DNA of the CDR3: TGTGCCAGTACCCCTGGACAGGGTAACTATGGCTACACCTTC.

This chain joins TRBV5-6 and TRBJ2-5, with 10 bases lining up with TRBD1. This CDR3 is 15 amino acids long. CDR1 and CDR2 (germline): SGHDT, YYEEEE. Trimming cost V 0 bases and J 4 bases; bases outside gene matches: 3. The CDR3 DNA sequence: TGTGCCAGCAGCTTGGGGACAGGGGGTGGAGAGACCCAGTACTTC. Translation: CASSLGTGGGETQYF. The full variable domain, in which reference TRBV5-6 and TRBJ2-5 provide the parts outside the CDR3, is DAGVTQSPTHLIKTRGQQVTLRCSPKSGHDTVSWYQQALGQGPQFIFQYYEEEERQRGNFPDRFSGHQFPNYSSELNVNALLLGDSALYLCASSLGTGGGETQYFGPGTRLLVL.

The chain links TRBV28 to TRBJ2-5, with 7 bases fitting TRBD1. The ends lost 6 bases at V and 5 bases at J; junction bases unmatched: 12. The CDR3 spans 15 residues. From germline, CDR1 is MDHEN and CDR2 SYDVKM. In DNA, the CDR3 is TGTGCCAGCAGCCAAAGGACAGGTTGGTGGGAGACCCAGTACTTC. This gives the protein CASSQRTGWWETQYF. The full variable domain, with the rest looked up from reference TRBV28 and TRBJ2-5, is DVKVTQSSRYLVKRTGEKVFLECVQDMDHENMFWYRQDPGLGLRLIYFSYDVKMKEKGDIPEGYSVSREKKERFSLILESASTNQTSMYLCASSQRTGWWETQYFGPGTRLLVL.

This sequence joins TRBV20-1 and TRBJ2-3; D might be TRBD1 (5 bases). Germline values: CDR1 DFQATT, CDR2 SNEGSKA (reference sequence). V shed 3 bases and J shed 3 bases, with 19 bases lying between them. The CDR3 has 16 residues. The CDR3 sequence: CSASSSGLDGTDTQYF. The CDR3 nucleotides read TGCAGTGCTAGTTCATCAGGGTTGGATGGTACAGATACGCAGTATTTT.

In this sample, this clone turned up a few times. The J gene is TRBJ2-1, the V gene TRBV9, with D maybe TRBD1 (5 bases). CDR3 length equals 14 residues. The V end was cut by 0 bases, the J end by 7 bases, with 11 bases between. Per germline, CDR1 SGDLS and CDR2 YYNGEE. The CDR3 DNA is TGTGCCAGCAGCGTAGATGGGGCAGGGAATGAGCAGTTCTTC. Amino acids: CASSVDGAGNEQFF.

The chain employs TRBV23-1 and TRBJ1-1, with 10 bases fitting TRBD1. TRBV23-1 is an ORF, and what it does is uncertain. The CDR3 spans 15 residues. V dropped 6 bases and J dropped 5; count of bases not matched to a gene: 9. CDR3 DNA sequence: TGCGCCAGCAGCCCTTCCGGGACAGGGGAAACTGAAGCTTTCTTT. Its protein is CASSPSGTGETEAFF.